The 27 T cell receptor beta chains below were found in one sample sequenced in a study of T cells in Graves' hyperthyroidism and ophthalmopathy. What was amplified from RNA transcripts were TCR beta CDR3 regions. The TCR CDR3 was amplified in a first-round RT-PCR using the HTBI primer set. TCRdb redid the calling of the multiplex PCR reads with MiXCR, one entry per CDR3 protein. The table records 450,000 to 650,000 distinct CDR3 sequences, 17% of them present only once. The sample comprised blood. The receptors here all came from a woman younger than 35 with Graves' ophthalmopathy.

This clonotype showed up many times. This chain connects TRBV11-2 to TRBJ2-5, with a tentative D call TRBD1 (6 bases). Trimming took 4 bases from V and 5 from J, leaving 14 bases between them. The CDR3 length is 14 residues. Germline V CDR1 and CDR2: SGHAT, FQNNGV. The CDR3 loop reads CASSSTGFEETQYF. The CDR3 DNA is TGTGCCAGCAGCTCTACAGGGTTTGAGGAGACCCAGTACTTC. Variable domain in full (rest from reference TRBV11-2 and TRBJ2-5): EAGVAQSPRYKIIEKRQSVAFWCNPISGHATLYWYQQILGQGPKLLIQFQNNGVVDDSQLPKDRFSAERLKGVDSTLKIQPAKLEDSAVYLCASSSTGFEETQYFGPGTRLLVL.

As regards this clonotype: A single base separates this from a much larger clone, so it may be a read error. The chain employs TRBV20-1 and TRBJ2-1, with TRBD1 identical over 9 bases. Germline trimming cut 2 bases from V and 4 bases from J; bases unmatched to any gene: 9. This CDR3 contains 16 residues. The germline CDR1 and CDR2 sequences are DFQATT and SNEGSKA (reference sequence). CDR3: CSARWGAGQGYNEQFF. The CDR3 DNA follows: TGCAGTGCTAGATGGGGGGCGGGACAGGGATACAATGAGCAGTTCTTC.

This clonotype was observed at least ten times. The CDR3 DNA sequence: TGTGCCAGCAGCTTAAATCGGCGATGGAGCTCTGGAAACACCATATATTTT. Amino acids: CASSLNRRWSSGNTIYF. The chain is built from TRBV11-3 and TRBJ1-3; no definite D call. Germline-derived CDR1 and CDR2 are SGHNT and YENEEA. CDR3 length equals 17 residues. V lost 2 bases, J lost 0 bases, and 14 bases lay in between.

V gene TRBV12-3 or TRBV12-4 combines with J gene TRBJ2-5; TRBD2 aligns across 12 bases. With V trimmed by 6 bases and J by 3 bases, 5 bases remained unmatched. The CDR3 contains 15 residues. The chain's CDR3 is CASRDLAGGKETQYF. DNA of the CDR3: TGTGCCAGCAGAGATCTAGCGGGGGGGAAAGAGACCCAGTACTTC.

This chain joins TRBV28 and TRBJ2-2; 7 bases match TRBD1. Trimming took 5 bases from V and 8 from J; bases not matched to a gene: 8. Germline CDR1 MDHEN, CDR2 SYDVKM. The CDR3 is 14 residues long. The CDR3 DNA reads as TGTGCCAGCAGTCCCTACAGGGGCGGGGGGGAGCTGTTTTTT. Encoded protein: CASSPYRGGGELFF.

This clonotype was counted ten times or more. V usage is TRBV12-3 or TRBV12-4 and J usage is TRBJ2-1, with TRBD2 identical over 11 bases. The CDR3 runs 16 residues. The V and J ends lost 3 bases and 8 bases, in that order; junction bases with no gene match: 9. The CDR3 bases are TGTGCCAGCAGTTTGTTGCTAGCGGGGGGTTACGATGAGCAGTTCTTC. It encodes CASSLLLAGGYDEQFF.

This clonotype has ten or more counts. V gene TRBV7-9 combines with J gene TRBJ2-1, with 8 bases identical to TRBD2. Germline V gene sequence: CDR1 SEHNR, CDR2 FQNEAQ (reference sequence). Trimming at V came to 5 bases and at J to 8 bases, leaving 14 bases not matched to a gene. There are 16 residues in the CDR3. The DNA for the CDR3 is TGTGCCAGCAGCCGAATCGGGAGGGCCCTTCTTGATGAGCAGTTCTTC. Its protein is CASSRIGRALLDEQFF.

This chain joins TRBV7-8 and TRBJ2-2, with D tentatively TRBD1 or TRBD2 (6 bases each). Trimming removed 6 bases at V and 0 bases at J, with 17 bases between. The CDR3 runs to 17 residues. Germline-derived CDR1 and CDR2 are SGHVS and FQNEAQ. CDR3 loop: CASRGGSLIANTGELFF. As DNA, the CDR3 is TGTGCCAGCAGAGGGGGGTCGTTGATTGCGAACACCGGGGAGCTGTTTTTT.

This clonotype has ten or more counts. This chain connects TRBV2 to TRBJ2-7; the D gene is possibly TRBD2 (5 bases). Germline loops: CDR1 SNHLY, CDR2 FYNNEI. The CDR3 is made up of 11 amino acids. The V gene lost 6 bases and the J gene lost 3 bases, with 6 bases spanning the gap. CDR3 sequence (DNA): TGTGCCAGCAGCCGGGGCTACGAGCAGTACTTC. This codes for CASSRGYEQYF.

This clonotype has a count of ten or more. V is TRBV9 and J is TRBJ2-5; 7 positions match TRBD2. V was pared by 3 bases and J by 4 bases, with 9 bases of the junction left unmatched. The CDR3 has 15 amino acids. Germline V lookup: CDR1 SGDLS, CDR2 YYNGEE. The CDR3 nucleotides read TGTGCCAGCAGCGCCTCACTAGCGAATCTAGAGACCCAGTACTTC. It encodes CASSASLANLETQYF.

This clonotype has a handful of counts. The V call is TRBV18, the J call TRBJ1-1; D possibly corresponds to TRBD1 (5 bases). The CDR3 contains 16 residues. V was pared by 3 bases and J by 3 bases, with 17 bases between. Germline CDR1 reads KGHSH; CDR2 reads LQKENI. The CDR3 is CASSPTPGTPDTEAFF. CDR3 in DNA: TGTGCCAGCTCACCTACCCCCGGGACCCCGGACACTGAAGCTTTCTTT.

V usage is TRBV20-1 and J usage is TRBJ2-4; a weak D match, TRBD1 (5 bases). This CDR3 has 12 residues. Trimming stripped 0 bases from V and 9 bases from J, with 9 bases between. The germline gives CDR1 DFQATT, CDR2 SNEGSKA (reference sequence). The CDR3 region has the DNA TGCAGTGCTAGAGATTCAGGGCGCATTCAGTACTTC. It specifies CSARDSGRIQYF.

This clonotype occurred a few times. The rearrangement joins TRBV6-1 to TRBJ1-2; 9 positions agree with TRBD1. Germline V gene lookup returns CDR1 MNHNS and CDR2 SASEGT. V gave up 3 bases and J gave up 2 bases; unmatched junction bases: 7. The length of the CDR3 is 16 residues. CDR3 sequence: CASSDLGTGKNYGYTF. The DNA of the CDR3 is TGTGCCAGCAGTGATCTCGGGACAGGGAAAAACTATGGCTACACCTTC.

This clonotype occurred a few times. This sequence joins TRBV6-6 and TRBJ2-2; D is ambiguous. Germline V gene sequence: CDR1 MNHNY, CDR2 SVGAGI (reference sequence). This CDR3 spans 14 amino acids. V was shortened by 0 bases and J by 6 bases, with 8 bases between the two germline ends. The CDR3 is CASSYSSHPGELFF. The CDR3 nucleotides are TGTGCCAGCAGTTACTCGAGCCATCCCGGGGAGCTGTTTTTT.

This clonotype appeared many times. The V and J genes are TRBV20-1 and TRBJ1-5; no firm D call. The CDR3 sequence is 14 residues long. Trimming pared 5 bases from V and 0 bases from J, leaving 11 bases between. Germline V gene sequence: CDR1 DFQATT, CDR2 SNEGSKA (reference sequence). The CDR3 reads CSAPIRYSNQPQHF. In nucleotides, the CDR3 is TGCAGTGCTCCTATAAGATATAGCAATCAGCCCCAGCATTTT.

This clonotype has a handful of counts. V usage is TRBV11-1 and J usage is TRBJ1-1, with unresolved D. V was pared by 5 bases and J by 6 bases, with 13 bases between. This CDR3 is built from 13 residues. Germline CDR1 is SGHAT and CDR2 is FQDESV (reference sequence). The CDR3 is CASSKSGLSEAFF. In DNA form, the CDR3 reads TGTGCCAGCAGCAAATCTGGGCTCTCTGAAGCTTTCTTT.

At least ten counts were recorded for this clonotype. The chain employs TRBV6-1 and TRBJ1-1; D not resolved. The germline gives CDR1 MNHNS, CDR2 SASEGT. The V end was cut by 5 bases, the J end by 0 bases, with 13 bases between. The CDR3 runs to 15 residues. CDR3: CASSLGRAVNTEAFF. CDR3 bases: TGTGCCAGCAGTTTGGGCCGGGCGGTGAACACTGAAGCTTTCTTT.

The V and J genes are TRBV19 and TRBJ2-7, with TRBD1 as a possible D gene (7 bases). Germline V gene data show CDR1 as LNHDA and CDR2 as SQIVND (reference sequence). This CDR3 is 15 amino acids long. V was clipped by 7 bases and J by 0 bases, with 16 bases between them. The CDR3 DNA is TGTGCCAGTACCCAGAGGGGGGACAGCTCCTACGAGCAGTACTTC. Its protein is CASTQRGDSSYEQYF.

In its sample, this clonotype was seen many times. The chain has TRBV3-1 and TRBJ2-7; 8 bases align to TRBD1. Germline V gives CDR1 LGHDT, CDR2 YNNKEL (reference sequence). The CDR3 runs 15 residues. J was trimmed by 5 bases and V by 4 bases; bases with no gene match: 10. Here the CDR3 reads CASSLRQGKINEQYF. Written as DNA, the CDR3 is TGTGCCAGCAGCCTACGACAGGGGAAAATCAACGAGCAGTACTTC.

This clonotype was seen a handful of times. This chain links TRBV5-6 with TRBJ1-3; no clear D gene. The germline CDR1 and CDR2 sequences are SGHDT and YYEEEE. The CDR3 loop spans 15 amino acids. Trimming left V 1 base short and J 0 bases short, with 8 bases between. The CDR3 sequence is CASSLRAFSGNTIYF. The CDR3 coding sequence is TGTGCCAGCAGCTTGAGGGCCTTCTCTGGAAACACCATATATTTT. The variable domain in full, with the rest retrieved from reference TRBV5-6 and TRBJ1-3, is DAGVTQSPTHLIKTRGQQVTLRCSPKSGHDTVSWYQQALGQGPQFIFQYYEEEERQRGNFPDRFSGHQFPNYSSELNVNALLLGDSALYLCASSLRAFSGNTIYFGEGSWLTVV.

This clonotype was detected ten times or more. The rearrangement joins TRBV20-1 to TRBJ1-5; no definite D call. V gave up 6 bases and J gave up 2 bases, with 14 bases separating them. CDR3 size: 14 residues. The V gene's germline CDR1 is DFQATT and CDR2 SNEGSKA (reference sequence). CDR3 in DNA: TGCAGTGCACCGCATATTACGGGCAATCAGCCCCAGCATTTT. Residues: CSAPHITGNQPQHF.

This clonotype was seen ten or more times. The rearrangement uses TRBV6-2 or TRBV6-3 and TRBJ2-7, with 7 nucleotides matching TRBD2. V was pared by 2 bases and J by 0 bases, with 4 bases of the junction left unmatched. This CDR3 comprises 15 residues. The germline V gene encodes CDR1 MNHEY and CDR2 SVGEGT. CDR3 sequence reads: CASSYGGSYSYEQYF. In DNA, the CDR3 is TGTGCCAGCAGTTACGGCGGGAGCTACTCCTACGAGCAGTACTTC.

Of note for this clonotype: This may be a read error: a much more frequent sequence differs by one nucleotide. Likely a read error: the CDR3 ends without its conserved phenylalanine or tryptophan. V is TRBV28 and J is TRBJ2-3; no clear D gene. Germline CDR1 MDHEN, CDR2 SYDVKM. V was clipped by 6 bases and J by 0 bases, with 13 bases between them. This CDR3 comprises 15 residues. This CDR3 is CASSQDHLSTDTQYL. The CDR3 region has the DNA TGTGCCAGCAGCCAAGACCACTTAAGCACAGATACGCAGTATCTT.

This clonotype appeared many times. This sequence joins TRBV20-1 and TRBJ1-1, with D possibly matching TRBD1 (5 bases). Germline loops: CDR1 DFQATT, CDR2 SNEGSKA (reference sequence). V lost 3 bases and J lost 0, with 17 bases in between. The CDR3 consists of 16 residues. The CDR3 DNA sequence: TGCAGTGCTAGGAATTTGGGGACCGCCATGAACACTGAAGCTTTCTTT. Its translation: CSARNLGTAMNTEAFF.

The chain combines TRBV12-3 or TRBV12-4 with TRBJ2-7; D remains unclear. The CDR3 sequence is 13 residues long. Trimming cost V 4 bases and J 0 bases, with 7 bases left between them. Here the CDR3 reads CASSSPVSYEQYF. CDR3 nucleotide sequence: TGTGCCAGCAGTTCACCAGTCTCCTACGAGCAGTACTTC.

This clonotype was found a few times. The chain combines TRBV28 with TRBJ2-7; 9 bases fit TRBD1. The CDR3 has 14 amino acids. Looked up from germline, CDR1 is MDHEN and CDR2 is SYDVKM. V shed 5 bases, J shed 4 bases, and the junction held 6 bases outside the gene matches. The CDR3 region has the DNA TGTGCCAGCAGTAACACAGGGGGCGCTTACGAGCAGTACTTC. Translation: CASSNTGGAYEQYF.

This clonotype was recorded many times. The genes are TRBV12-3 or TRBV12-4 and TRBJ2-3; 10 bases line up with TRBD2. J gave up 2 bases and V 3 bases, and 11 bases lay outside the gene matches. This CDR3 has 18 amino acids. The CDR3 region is CASSFGWASGGPTDTQYF. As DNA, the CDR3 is TGTGCCAGCAGTTTTGGCTGGGCTAGCGGGGGCCCCACAGATACGCAGTATTTT.